The 10 T cell receptor beta chains below all came from one sample that was sequenced in a study of blood T cells in healthy people across ages. A J-beta primer mix and a sample-barcoded 5' primer were used in a second PCR of about 7 to 12 cycles. TCRdb used MiXCR to reprocess the 5' RACE reads, holding one entry per CDR3 protein. The sample consists of hundreds of thousands of distinct CDR3 sequences, about 25% of them appearing once. The same sample was also studied in work on T cells of mothers and their children.

Sequencing input: blood. These receptors all stem from a boy younger than 18 in good health.

The chain joins TRBV28 to TRBJ1-2; D not certain. Trimming removed 3 bases from V and 0 bases from J, with 11 bases in between. From germline, CDR1 is MDHEN and CDR2 SYDVKM. This CDR3 is 15 amino acids long. The CDR3 loop is CASSFWTKANYGYTF. CDR3 in DNA: TGTGCCAGCAGTTTTTGGACGAAAGCTAACTATGGCTACACCTTC.

The genes are TRBV4-3 and TRBJ1-4; D might be TRBD1 (6 bases). This CDR3 is built from 18 residues. V was pared by 0 bases and J by 6 bases, with 20 bases between. CDR1 and CDR2 from the germline V gene are LGHNA and YSLEER. The CDR3 region has the DNA TGCGCCAGCAGCCAAGATTACCCCAGGGGTATAGAGGATGAAAAACTGTTTTTT. It codes for CASSQDYPRGIEDEKLFF.

There are a few counts of this clonotype. The V and J genes are TRBV4-3 and TRBJ1-2; 9 bases fit TRBD1. Germline V gene data show CDR1 as LGHNA and CDR2 as YSLEER. The CDR3 contains 15 residues. The J segment lost 3 bases and the V segment lost 0 bases, leaving 2 bases of the junction unmatched. This CDR3 is CASSQDGTGYYGYTF. DNA of the CDR3: TGCGCCAGCAGCCAAGATGGGACAGGGTACTATGGCTACACCTTC.

Only a few counts were recorded for this clonotype. At one end the junction does not follow the germline gene, possibly because of a read error. The rearrangement joins TRBV11-2 to TRBJ2-2; 11 positions agree with TRBD2. This CDR3 comprises 17 residues. Per germline, CDR1 SGHAT and CDR2 FQNNGV. CDR3 amino acids: CTSSPGTSGSNTGELFF. The CDR3, as DNA: TGTACCAGCAGTCCCGGGACTAGCGGCTCGAACACCGGGGAGCTGTTTTTT.

The rearrangement uses TRBV6-1 and TRBJ2-7; TRBD2 agrees at 12 bases. V gave up 3 bases and J gave up 6 bases; unmatched junction bases: 6. The germline V gene encodes CDR1 MNHNS and CDR2 SASEGT. The CDR3 loop spans 15 amino acids. The CDR3, as DNA: TGTGCCAGCAGTGACGGACTAGCGGGGCTCCCCGAGCAGTACTTC. This sequence encodes CASSDGLAGLPEQYF.

This clonotype was observed a handful of times. V and J are TRBV30 and TRBJ1-1; weak D call: TRBD1 (5 bases). V was cut by 4 bases and J by 0 bases, with 9 bases left in between. CDR3 length equals 13 residues. Germline V gives CDR1 GTSNPN, CDR2 SVGIG (reference sequence). The CDR3 nucleotides read TGTGCCTGGAACCAGGGTGTGAACACTGAAGCTTTCTTT. This sequence encodes CAWNQGVNTEAFF.

The gene calls are TRBV10-3 and TRBJ2-6, with 7 bases aligning to TRBD1. Trimming took 4 bases from V and 0 from J; bases not matched to a gene: 9. CDR1 is ENHRY, CDR2 SYGVKD, per germline. CDR3 length: 18 amino acids. In DNA form, the CDR3 reads TGTGCCATCAGTGCGAGGGGGACAGCCTCCTCTGGGGCCAACGTCCTGACTTTC. Amino acids: CAISARGTASSGANVLTF.

The genes are TRBV2 and TRBJ2-3; D is perhaps TRBD1 or TRBD2 (5 bases each). Germline V gene sequence: CDR1 SNHLY, CDR2 FYNNEI. The CDR3 extends over 14 amino acids. The germline V and J ends were trimmed by 8 bases and 2 bases, with 14 bases remaining between them. The CDR3 DNA reads TGTGCCAGCCTCTGGGACGAATCCACAGATACGCAGTATTTT. It encodes CASLWDESTDTQYF.

The rearrangement joins TRBV6-2 or TRBV6-3 to TRBJ2-7; D unresolved. The ends were cut back, 1 base at V and 2 bases at J, with 12 bases in the middle. Germline CDR1 and CDR2: MNHEY and SVGEGT. The CDR3 is 15 residues long. The CDR3 here is CASSYFGRTTYEQYF. The CDR3 DNA follows: TGTGCCAGCAGTTACTTCGGCAGGACCACCTACGAGCAGTACTTC.

The gene calls are TRBV30 and TRBJ1-2; 8 nucleotides line up with TRBD1. V was clipped by 0 bases and J by 6 bases; unmatched bases: 9. Germline CDR1 reads GTSNPN; CDR2 reads SVGIG (reference sequence). This CDR3 region has 15 residues. CDR3 in amino acids: CAWSVLRGQENGYTF. The DNA for the CDR3 is TGTGCCTGGAGTGTCCTCAGGGGGCAGGAGAATGGCTACACCTTC.